This T cell receptor beta chain was sequenced in a study of T cell responses to AZD1222 COVID-19 vaccine. Points from the study as a whole: A reported finding is that nearly half of spike-specific TCRs target unmutated variant regions. White British ancestry dominated among donors, who included more females, and clonal diversity was possibly underestimated. Vaccination with two AZD1222 doses was followed by a rise in Spike-specific TCR breadth and depth. Repertoire sampling happened only post peak T cell response.

Germline V gene sequence: CDR1 MGHRA, CDR2 YSYEKL. This CDR3 spans 20 amino acids. V shed 4 bases, J shed 2 bases, and the junction held 17 bases outside the gene matches. Remarks on this clone: Its cognate antigen is unknown.

Clones were read by immunoSEQ multiplex PCR, and TCRdb kept only the in-frame ones, dropping some. The repertoire holds some 140,000 clones, with 75% to 95% as singletons. The clonotype originates from an adult who received the AZD1222 COVID-19 vaccine. The sequencing here drew on peripheral blood, taken 28 days after the second AZD1222 dose. This chain joins TRBV4-1 and TRBJ2-3; 11 bases are shared with TRBD2. This CDR3 is CASSPRASGPSGGFTDTQYF. The CDR3 bases are TGCGCCAGCAGCCCTCGGGCCTCCGGGCCTAGCGGGGGGTTCACAGATACGCAGTATTTT.